This T cell receptor beta chain emerged from a study of beta chain features in type 1 diabetes. The J segment lost 5 bases and the V segment lost 3 bases, leaving 0 bases of the junction unmatched. The CDR3 extends over 11 amino acids. Germline assignment: CDR1 DFQATT and CDR2 SNEGSKA (reference sequence). Investigators reverse transcribed all isolated RNA, so they sequenced expressed TCRB transcripts. Here immunoSEQ multiplex PCR was the method, and the copy in TCRdb shows in-frame clones only, minus some. The data show over 500,000 clones, 15% to 18% seen once. A word on this clone: This specimen includes other DNA sequences encoding the same CDR3.

Each of the sorted populations had a purity greater than 98%. V and J are TRBV20-1 and TRBJ2-5, with TRBD2 matching over 7 bases. This sequence originates from a man younger than 30 in good health. Sequenced: naive CD4+ T cells from blood. CDR3 loop: CSASGRETQYF. DNA of the CDR3: TGCAGTGCTAGCGGGAGGGAGACCCAGTACTTC.